The 20 T cell receptor beta chains below all came from one sample that was sequenced in a study of blood T cell repertoires in COVID-19. TCRdb's copy holds only in-frame clones and misses some; the assay was immunoSEQ multiplex PCR. Here the sample spans roughly 120,000 clones, approximately 85% being singletons. The sequenced sample was peripheral blood. These receptors originate from a woman of 80 years or more with COVID-19, enrolled during active disease.

J is TRBJ1-2 and V is TRBV20-1; D not resolved. V was trimmed by 3 bases and J by 4 bases, leaving 24 bases between them. CDR1 is DFQATT, CDR2 SNEGSKA, per germline (reference sequence). The CDR3 has 17 amino acids. The CDR3 region is CSASPPVGSDQAYGYTF. CDR3 nucleotide sequence: TGCAGTGCTAGTCCTCCTGTCGGGTCCGATCAAGCCTATGGCTACACCTTC.

The CDR3 sequence: CASSLDGGTEAFF. DNA for the CDR3: TGTGCCAGCAGCTTAGACGGGGGGACTGAAGCTTTCTTT. This chain uses TRBV7-8 with TRBJ1-1, with D perhaps matching TRBD1 (5 bases). Germline V gene sequence: CDR1 SGHVS, CDR2 FQNEAQ. This CDR3 has 13 residues. V lost 1 base, J lost 5 bases, and 8 bases lay in between. The entire variable domain, with the rest obtained from reference TRBV7-8 and TRBJ1-1, is as follows: GAGVSQSPRYKVAKRGQDVALRCDPISGHVSLFWYQQALGQGPEFLTYFQNEAQLDKSGLPSDRFFAERPEGSVSTLKIQRTQQEDSAVYLCASSLDGGTEAFFGQGTRLTVV.

V gene TRBV5-4 combines with J gene TRBJ2-7; 11 positions match TRBD1. CDR1 is SGHNT, CDR2 YYREEE, per germline (reference sequence). V was clipped by 3 bases and J by 7 bases; unmatched bases: 9. The CDR3 runs to 15 residues. In nucleotides, the CDR3 is TGTGCCAGCAGCTCAGAAGGACAGGGGGCGAGGGAGCAGTACTTC. It yields the protein CASSSEGQGAREQYF.

The chain employs TRBV28 and TRBJ1-3, with D unclear. Trimming pared 6 bases from V and 4 bases from J, leaving 7 bases between. CDR1 and CDR2 (germline): MDHEN, SYDVKM. The CDR3 sequence is 12 residues long. The CDR3: CASSEAGNTIYF. The CDR3 DNA follows: TGTGCCAGCAGCGAGGCCGGAAACACCATATATTTT.

Comment on this clone: The junction shows a germline mismatch at one end, possibly a read error. The chain has TRBV28 and TRBJ2-3; D is uncertain. There are 17 residues in the CDR3. Germline assignment: CDR1 MDHEN and CDR2 SYDVKM. Written as DNA, the CDR3 is TGTGCCAGGAGTTCGAGACATCCCGGCAGTTACACAGATACGCAGTATTTT. Its protein product is CARSSRHPGSYTDTQYF.

The chain couples TRBV5-1 to TRBJ1-1, with a weak D call TRBD1 (6 bases). The CDR3 loop spans 16 amino acids. CDR1 is SGHRS, CDR2 YFSETQ, per germline. The V gene lost 5 bases and the J gene lost 2 bases, with 19 bases spanning the gap. The CDR3 DNA sequence: TGCGCCAGCAGGCTACAGTCCGGGACACAAAACACTGAAGCTTTCTTT. It yields the protein CASRLQSGTQNTEAFF.

The gene calls are TRBV7-8 and TRBJ2-7; D gene unclear. There are 13 residues in the CDR3. V lost 3 bases and J 0 bases, leaving 6 bases between the germline ends. The germline gives CDR1 SGHVS, CDR2 FQNEAQ. CDR3 bases: TGTGCCAGCAGCTTTACCAGCTCCTACGAGCAGTACTTC. Protein: CASSFTSSYEQYF.

V usage is TRBV5-1 and J usage is TRBJ2-5; no clear D gene. This CDR3 is 13 amino acids long. The germline gives CDR1 SGHRS, CDR2 YFSETQ. The ends were cut back, 4 bases at V and 2 bases at J, with 9 bases in the middle. Here the CDR3 reads CASSEQIQETQYF. The CDR3 region has the DNA TGCGCCAGCAGCGAACAGATTCAAGAGACCCAGTACTTC.

V and J are TRBV9 and TRBJ2-5; 10 bases line up with TRBD2. This CDR3 has 15 residues. V lost 4 bases and J lost 1; bases outside the gene matches: 4. The V gene's germline CDR1 is SGDLS and CDR2 YYNGEE. The CDR3 reads CASSPGLAVQETQYF. DNA for the CDR3: TGTGCCAGCAGCCCCGGACTAGCGGTCCAAGAGACCCAGTACTTC.

The CDR3 loop reads CASSPRGTNEQYF. As DNA, the CDR3 is TGTGCCAGCTCACCCCGGGGTACCAACGAGCAGTACTTC. V usage is TRBV18 and J usage is TRBJ2-7; possibly TRBD2 for D (5 bases). CDR3 length: 13 amino acids. V gave up 3 bases and J gave up 5 bases, with 11 bases separating them. Germline V gives CDR1 KGHSH, CDR2 LQKENI.

The chain couples TRBV9 to TRBJ1-2; 10 bases line up with TRBD1. The CDR3 has 15 residues. J gave up 2 bases and V 4 bases, and 5 bases lay outside the gene matches. The germline CDR1 and CDR2 sequences are SGDLS and YYNGEE. In DNA form, the CDR3 reads TGTGCCAGCAGCCCTTCGGACAGGGGGAACTATGGCTACACCTTC. This encodes CASSPSDRGNYGYTF.

This clone is a singleton in its sample. The same CDR3 can be traced to other DNA sequences in this sample. The chain carries TRBV2 and TRBJ2-1; 13 nucleotides align to TRBD2. With 2 bases clipped from V and 7 bases from J, the junction kept 2 bases outside the gene matches. This CDR3 region has 15 residues. Germline CDR1 is SNHLY and CDR2 is FYNNEI. The CDR3 DNA sequence: TGTGCCAGCAGTGAATCGGGACTAGCGGGGAATGAGCAGTTCTTC. This codes for CASSESGLAGNEQFF.

The chain recombines TRBV2 with TRBJ2-7, with 9 bases matching TRBD1. In germline, CDR1 is SNHLY, CDR2 FYNNEI. This CDR3 comprises 13 residues. V lost 4 bases, J lost 4 bases, and 2 bases stayed unmatched. The CDR3 bases are TGTGCCAGCAGTGTCGACAGGGGGTACGAGCAGTACTTC. Protein sequence: CASSVDRGYEQYF.

This clone showed up just a few times. The CDR3 bases are TGCGCCAGCAGCCAAGATTTGAGGGCAGGGGGCAATGAAAAACTGTTTTTT. This encodes CASSQDLRAGGNEKLFF. The chain combines TRBV4-1 with TRBJ1-4; TRBD1 matches 8 bases. Trimming at V came to 0 bases and at J to 5 bases, leaving 8 bases not matched to a gene. Germline CDR1 reads MGHRA; CDR2 reads YSYEKL. This CDR3 contains 17 residues.

This clone was counted between two and nine times. This rearrangement joins TRBV11-2 to TRBJ2-1; 7 nucleotides line up with TRBD2. After removal of 5 bases from V and 1 base from J, the junction contained 11 bases not matched to a gene. CDR1 is SGHAT, CDR2 FQNNGV, per germline. The CDR3 is 17 amino acids. The CDR3 protein is CASSHYLGTKSYNEQFF. In nucleotides, the CDR3 is TGTGCCAGCAGCCATTATCTAGGGACTAAATCCTACAATGAGCAGTTCTTC.

V and J are TRBV27 and TRBJ1-5, with D perhaps TRBD1 (5 bases). V shed 0 bases and J shed 4 bases, with 7 bases lying between them. The CDR3 runs 14 residues. Germline V gene sequence: CDR1 MNHEY, CDR2 SMNVEV (reference sequence). DNA for the CDR3: TGTGCCAGCAGTTTATCGGGGGGAAATCAGCCCCAGCATTTT. It encodes CASSLSGGNQPQHF.

The chain is built from TRBV7-8 and TRBJ1-4; perhaps TRBD1 as D (6 bases). Trimming removed 2 bases from V and 7 bases from J, with 14 bases in between. The germline gives CDR1 SGHVS, CDR2 FQNEAQ. The CDR3 spans 15 residues. CDR3 protein: CASSLYLTGSEKLFF. CDR3 sequence (DNA): TGTGCCAGCAGCTTATACCTTACAGGGAGTGAAAAACTGTTTTTT.

This clone is categorized as medium-sized. The chain links TRBV7-9 to TRBJ1-5; no clear D gene. This CDR3 comprises 13 residues. Trimming took off 1 base at V and 6 bases at J, with 7 bases between the two ends. The germline CDR1 and CDR2 sequences are SEHNR and FQNEAQ (reference sequence). The CDR3 nucleotides are TGTGCCAGCAGCTTAGGGTCGGGTCAGCCCCAGCATTTT. It is translated as CASSLGSGQPQHF.

V usage is TRBV21-1 and J usage is TRBJ2-1; the listed D gene, TRBD2, was not tested against the DNA. TRBV21-1 is an annotated pseudogene. This CDR3 contains 15 residues. CDR3 nucleotide sequence: TGTGCCAGCAGCAAAGTTCTAGTCGGTATCGGTGAGCAGTTCTTC. Translation gives CASSKVLVGIGEQFF.

This clone has a single count. The chain combines TRBV23-1 with TRBJ1-5; D is ambiguous. Being an ORF, TRBV23-1 has a function that is uncertain. V dropped 5 bases and J dropped 4 bases, with 12 bases sitting between them. The CDR3 runs 14 residues. In nucleotides, the CDR3 is TGCGCCAGCAGTTGGTACTGTACGAATCAGCCCCAGCATTTT. Translating it yields CASSWYCTNQPQHF.